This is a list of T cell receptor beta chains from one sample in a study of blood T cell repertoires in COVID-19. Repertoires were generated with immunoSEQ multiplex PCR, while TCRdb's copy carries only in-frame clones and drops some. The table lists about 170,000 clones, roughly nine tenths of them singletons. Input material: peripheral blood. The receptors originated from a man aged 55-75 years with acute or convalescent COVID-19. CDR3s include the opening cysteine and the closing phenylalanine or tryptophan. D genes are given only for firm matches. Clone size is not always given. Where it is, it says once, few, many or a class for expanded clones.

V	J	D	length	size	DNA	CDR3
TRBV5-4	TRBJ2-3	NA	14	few	TGTGCCAGCAGCTTGGGGCTAGACCAAGATACGCAGTATTTT	CASSLGLDQDTQYF
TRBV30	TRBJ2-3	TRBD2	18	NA	TGTGCCTGGAGTAACACGGGGGGTTGGGGAGCTAGCACAGATACGCAGTATTTT	CAWSNTGGWGASTDTQYF
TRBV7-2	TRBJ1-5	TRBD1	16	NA	TGTGCCAGCAGCCTCCGGACAGGGTGGAGCAATCAGCCCCAGCATTTT	CASSLRTGWSNQPQHF
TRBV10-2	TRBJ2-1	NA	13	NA	TGCGCCAGCAGTGTTGCGCCCCCGGTGCAGCAGTTCTTC	CASSVAPPVQQFF
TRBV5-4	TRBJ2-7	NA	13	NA	TGTGCCAGCAGCCAGGGGCGCACCTACGAGCAGTACTTC	CASSQGRTYEQYF
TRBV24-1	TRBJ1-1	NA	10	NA	TGTGCCACCAGTGAGGCAGGAGCTTTCTTT	CATSEAGAFF
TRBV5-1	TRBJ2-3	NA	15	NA	TGCGCCAGCAGCGGGACGGGACACGGCACAGATACGCAGTATTTT	CASSGTGHGTDTQYF
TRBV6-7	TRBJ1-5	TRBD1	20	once	TGTGCCAGCAGTTACCGGGGAAGAGACAGGGGGCCCCATAGCAATCAGCCCCAGCATTTT	CASSYRGRDRGPHSNQPQHF
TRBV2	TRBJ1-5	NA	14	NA	TGTGCCAGCAGTGAAGCTCGAAGGGGTCAGCCCCAGCATTTT	CASSEARRGQPQHF
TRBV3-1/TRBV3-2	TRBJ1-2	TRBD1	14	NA	TGTGCCAGCAGCCAAGGACAGGGGAAGAATGGCTACACCTTC	CASSQGQGKNGYTF
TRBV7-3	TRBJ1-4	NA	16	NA	TGTGCCAGCAGCCTCGGACACGAGGGAGGGGATGAAAAACTGTTTTTT	CASSLGHEGGDEKLFF
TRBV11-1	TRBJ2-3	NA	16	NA	TGTGCCAGCAGCTTAGAGAACTACCCTATCACAGATACGCAGTATTTT	CASSLENYPITDTQYF
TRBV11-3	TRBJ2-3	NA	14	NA	TGTGCCAGCAAAACGACGGGGGTCACAGATACGCAGTATTTT	CASKTTGVTDTQYF
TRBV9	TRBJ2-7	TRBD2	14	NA	TGTGCCAGCAACCTAGCGGGAGGGCCATACGAGCAGTACTTC	CASNLAGGPYEQYF
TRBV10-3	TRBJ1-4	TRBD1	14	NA	TGTGCCATCAGTACCGGGACAGGGACTGAAAAACTGTTTTTT	CAISTGTGTEKLFF
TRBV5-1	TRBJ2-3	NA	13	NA	TGCGCCAGCAGCTTAACTAGCCCAGATACGCAGTATTTT	CASSLTSPDTQYF
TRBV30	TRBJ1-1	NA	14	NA	TGTGCCTGGAGTGACGGGACATCCAGAACTGAAGCTTTCTTT	CAWSDGTSRTEAFF
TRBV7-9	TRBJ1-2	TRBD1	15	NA	TGTGCCAGCAGCCCCTGGGACAGAGCTAACTATGGCTACACCTTC	CASSPWDRANYGYTF
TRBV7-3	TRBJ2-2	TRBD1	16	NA	TGTGCCAGCAGCCGACAGGGGGGCTCTCAGTCCGGGGAGCTGTTTTTT	CASSRQGGSQSGELFF
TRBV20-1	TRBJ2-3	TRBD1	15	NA	TGCAGTGCTAATGAGGCCAGGGGGCCGGGAGATACGCAGTATTTT	CSANEARGPGDTQYF
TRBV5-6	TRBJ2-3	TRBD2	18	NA	TGTGCCAGCAGCCTCCGGGGACTAGCGGGCCCAAGCACAGATACGCAGTATTTT	CASSLRGLAGPSTDTQYF
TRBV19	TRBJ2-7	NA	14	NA	TGTGCCAGTAGTGTGGCAGGAAGGGGCTACGAGCAGTACTTC	CASSVAGRGYEQYF
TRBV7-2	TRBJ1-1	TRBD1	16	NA	TGTGCCAGCAGCCCATTGGGGACAGGGGGCAACACTGAAGCTTTCTTT	CASSPLGTGGNTEAFF
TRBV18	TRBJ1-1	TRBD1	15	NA	TGTGCCAGCTCGGACGGACAGGGGCCTAACACTGAAGCTTTCTTT	CASSDGQGPNTEAFF
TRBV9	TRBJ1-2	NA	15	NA	TGTGCCAGCAGCCCCGAGACAGGCGGCTTCTATGGCTACACCTTC	CASSPETGGFYGYTF
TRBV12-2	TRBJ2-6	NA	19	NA	TGTGCAAGTCGCTTAGGCCCCCAGGACAGCCGTTCTGGGGCCAACGTCCTGACTTTC	CASRLGPQDSRSGANVLTF
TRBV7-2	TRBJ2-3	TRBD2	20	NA	TGTGCCAGCAGCTTAGCGGCTTTGGGGACTAGCGGGAGATTTCTAGATACGCAGTATTTT	CASSLAALGTSGRFLDTQYF
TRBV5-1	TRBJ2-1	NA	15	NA	TGCGCCAGCAGCTTGGTGCCAGGCAACTACAATGAGCAGTTCTTC	CASSLVPGNYNEQFF
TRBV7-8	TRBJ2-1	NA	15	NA	TGTGCCAGCAGCGTCAGGGCAGGATTGTGGAATGAGCAGTTCTTC	CASSVRAGLWNEQFF